A selection of T cell receptor beta chains follows, all from one sample in a study of blood T cell repertoires in COVID-19. Only in-frame clones appear in the TCRdb table, and some are missing; sequencing was by immunoSEQ multiplex PCR. The sample consists of 300,000 to 450,000 clones, more than 70% of them appearing once. Sequencing input: peripheral blood. The receptors were gathered from a woman in her 30s with COVID-19, enrolled during active disease. Each CDR3 is given with its conserved first and last residue. The D gene is left open where the match is weak. A row's size may be missing; if present it is once, few, many or a size class.

V gene,J gene,clone size,D gene,CDR3 DNA,CDR3 protein
TRBV30,TRBJ1-1,.,.,TGTGCCTGGGGGGTGAGGGCGGCAGAAGCTTTCTTT,CAWGVRAAEAFF
TRBV11-2,TRBJ2-7,.,.,TGTGCCAGCAGCTTAAGGGTGGCAGGGGTCTACGAGCAGTACTTC,CASSLRVAGVYEQYF
TRBV9,TRBJ1-3,.,.,TGTGCCAGCAGCGTAGGTAGCAGGGGCCCTGGAAACACCATATATTTT,CASSVGSRGPGNTIYF
TRBV2,TRBJ1-5,.,.,TGTGCCAGCAGTGAATTGGAGGGGAATCAGCCCCAGCATTTT,CASSELEGNQPQHF
TRBV2,TRBJ2-7,.,TRBD1,TGTGCCAGCAGTGGTCCCCAGGGGGCGTACGAGCAGTACTTC,CASSGPQGAYEQYF
TRBV7-9,TRBJ2-1,.,TRBD1,TGTGCCAGCAGCTCCCCCGGGACAGGGTGGTTTCATGAGCAGTTCTTC,CASSSPGTGWFHEQFF
TRBV7-2,TRBJ2-1,.,TRBD2,TGTGCCAGCAGCGTAGGCCCGGGACTAGTGGGGAATGAGCAGTTCTTC,CASSVGPGLVGNEQFF
TRBV5-1,TRBJ1-3,.,.,TGCGCCAGCAGCTTTGCGCCGGTTACTTACGGAAACACCATATATTTT,CASSFAPVTYGNTIYF
TRBV2,TRBJ1-1,.,.,TGTGCCAGCTGGGGGCCTGAAGCTTTCTTT,CASWGPEAFF
TRBV6-2/TRBV6-3,TRBJ2-2,.,TRBD1,TGTGCCAGCAGTTACGTGGACAGGGTGTTTTTT,CASSYVDRVFF
TRBV6-6,TRBJ2-7,many,TRBD1,TGTGCCAGCAGTTCGGACAGGGCTACATCCTACGAGCAGTACTTC,CASSSDRATSYEQYF
TRBV7-9,TRBJ1-5,few,.,TGTGCCAGCAGCTACGACGGGAATCGGCCCCAGCATTTT,CASSYDGNRPQHF
TRBV10-3,TRBJ2-2,.,TRBD1,TGTGCCACTCTTGACACGGGACAGGGGTTCACCGGGGAGCTGTTTTTT,CATLDTGQGFTGELFF
TRBV2,TRBJ2-7,.,TRBD1,TGTGCCAGCGCCGGGACAGGGATCTCCTACGAGCAGTACTTC,CASAGTGISYEQYF
TRBV7-2,TRBJ2-7,.,.,TGTGCCAGCAGCTTAGTTGCCCTCCGGGAGCAGTACTTC,CASSLVALREQYF
TRBV7-9,TRBJ2-1,.,.,TGTGCCAGCAGCTCCCCGAGCGGTACGAGCAGTGAGCAGTTCTTC,CASSSPSGTSSEQFF
TRBV3-1/TRBV3-2,TRBJ2-7,.,TRBD1,TGTGCCAGCAGCTCCCCGGGACAGTTGGACGAGCAGTACTTC,CASSSPGQLDEQYF
TRBV29-1,TRBJ2-2,.,.,TGCAGCGTCCAAGCAGGGGCTTATACCGGGGAGCTGTTTTTT,CSVQAGAYTGELFF
TRBV21-1,TRBJ2-7,.,.,TGTGCCAGCAGCAAAGGGCCTGGGTTAGGCGGGAACTACGAGCAGTACTTC,CASSKGPGLGGNYEQYF
TRBV4-2,TRBJ2-2,.,TRBD2,TGTGCCAGCAGCCAGGACAGACCGGGACTAGCGGGAGTGGGCACCGGGGAGCTGTTTTTT,CASSQDRPGLAGVGTGELFF
TRBV25-1,TRBJ1-1,.,.,TGTGCCAGCAAACGGGGGACTGAAGCTTTCTTT,CASKRGTEAFF
TRBV7-2,TRBJ1-4,.,TRBD1,TGTGCCAGCAGCAAAAGGGGACAGGGAGAACTGTTTTTT,CASSKRGQGELFF
TRBV29-1,TRBJ1-4,.,TRBD1,TGCAGCGTTGTTACAGGGGAGGAAAAACTGTTTTTT,CSVVTGEEKLFF
TRBV6-5,TRBJ1-5,.,.,TGTGCCAGCAGTTCCTACAGGGACCAGCCCCAGCATTTT,CASSSYRDQPQHF
TRBV9,TRBJ1-2,.,.,TGTGCCAGCAGCCCGACAAGTAACTATGGCTACACCTTC,CASSPTSNYGYTF
TRBV7-2,TRBJ1-3,.,TRBD1,TGTGCCAGCAGCTCATGGGACAGCCCTGGAAACACCATATATTTT,CASSSWDSPGNTIYF
TRBV2,TRBJ2-7,.,.,TGTGCCAGCAGTGGCGGGGTCTCCTACGAGCAGTACTTC,CASSGGVSYEQYF
TRBV4-1,TRBJ1-1,.,TRBD1,TGCGCCAGCAGCTCCCTGACCGGGACAGTCAACACTGAAGCTTTCTTT,CASSSLTGTVNTEAFF